What follows describes a single TCR beta chain. Its antigen is currently unknown. Germline trimming cut 6 bases from V and 1 base from J; bases unmatched to any gene: 12. The germline CDR1 and CDR2 sequences are KGHSH and LQKENI. This CDR3 comprises 19 residues. PCR used 60 Vbeta primers and 13 Jbeta primers. Sequencing was performed with immunoSEQ multiplex PCR; in TCRdb, only in-frame clones are kept and a portion is missing. This table holds approximately 100,000 clones, approximately 80% found once. The sample comes from a study of cytomegalovirus exposure and HLA in healthy donors. Findings and limits, study-wide: Cytomegalovirus-associated TCR beta chains were listed, numbering under 200. Judged likely to be a sequencing artifact was a cluster of highly shared sequence variants. Per a later analysis, roughly 17,000 TCR beta sequences showed association with HLA alleles at 0.05 false discovery rate.

Sequencing was carried out using PBMCs. This sequence was found in a woman between 18 and 30 years old in good health and CMV-seronegative. The chain uses TRBV18 and TRBJ2-4; 13 nucleotides match TRBD2. CDR3 in amino acids: CASSFGLAGASGAKNIQYF. The CDR3 DNA reads as TGTGCCAGCTCTTTCGGACTAGCGGGGGCAAGTGGGGCCAAAAACATTCAGTACTTC.